The clone carrying this TCR beta chain was seen more than once but under ten times. No antigen is known for it. The data were obtained in a study of naive and memory T cell subsets. The CDR3 is 13 amino acids. Germline-derived CDR1 and CDR2 are MDHEN and SYDVKM. V was trimmed by 6 bases and J by 2 bases, leaving 11 bases between them. Overall study findings and caveats: No ground truth validated the naive and memory repertoire findings.

Both TRBC1 and TRBC2 were covered by a beta constant-region primer of two equimolar oligonucleotides. A 12-nucleotide UMI and the SP2 primer were added to the cDNA 3' end by oligonucleotide ligation. Each CDR3 protein gets one entry after TCRdb re-called the UMI-ligation and nested PCR reads with MiXCR. This table has some 150,000 distinct CDR3 sequences, 17% appearing once. Material: naive CD4+ T cells from blood. The clonotype originates from a human donor in good health. The V gene is TRBV28, the J gene TRBJ2-7, with unresolved D. The CDR3 loop is CASSPALPYEQYF. DNA for the CDR3: TGTGCCAGCAGCCCGGCGCTTCCCTACGAGCAGTACTTC.